This T cell receptor beta chain was sequenced during a study of blood T cells in healthy people across ages (dated by TCRdb to about 2015). Turning to the overall study: Template switching captured roughly one uniquely barcoded TCR beta cDNA molecule per two T cells in model experiments. Using deep sequencing normalized with unique cDNA molecular identifiers, the study measured how TCR beta repertoire diversity changes with age. The donors were split into four age groups: young (average about 16 years), middle-aged (around 37), aged (roughly 68) and long-lived (more than 80). To avoid experimental bias, donors of different ages were randomly spread across the sequencing lanes. Two additional independent replicas of 1 million unique cDNA reads from the same blood draw were analyzed for two donors (one aged 18 to 30 and one aged 80 or older). Broader findings and caveats from the paper: Compared with the aged group, the long-lived group had more naive CD4+ T cells, fewer expanded clones and increased TCR diversity, suggesting age selection. A strong correlation was found between observed TCR beta diversity and the percentage of naive T cells measured by flow cytometry. Observed TCR beta diversity per million T cells fell roughly linearly with age, and a significant reduction was already apparent by age around 40. Estimates of total diversity from one million sequenced T cells were regarded as lower bounds and underestimates. Donor CMV infection status was unknown, potentially confounding age-related changes in expanded clonotypes. Since profiling was done on bulk unsorted PBMCs, naive and antigen-experienced compartments could not be conclusively compared.

The library was generated by 5' RACE. Sequenced using an Illumina HiSeq 2500. A second roughly 7 to 12 cycle PCR used a sample-barcoded 5' primer and a J-beta primer mix. A template-switch 5' adaptor carrying 12 random nucleotides introduced a unique molecular identifier onto each TCR beta cDNA molecule. At least 2.5 million CDR3-containing paired-end reads were obtained from each sample. The Mint cDNA synthesis kit, primed by a TRBC-specific oligonucleotide, was used to synthesize first-strand cDNA from all RNA. Following uracil-DNA glycosylase treatment, a first 18-cycle PCR with universal primers M1SS and BC2_uni_R was performed on all cDNA. The authors' pipeline ran thus. Each sample was normalized by randomly selecting 1 million high-quality reads, each carrying a distinct molecular identifier. Reads with shared molecular identifiers were discarded instead of being binned into consensus sequences. MiTCR, with a Q25 quality threshold and the strictest error-elimination algorithm, was used for CDR3 identification, clonotype clustering and error correction. A nonparametric unseen species model with Euler transformation was used to estimate a lower bound on total TCR beta diversity. TCRdb reworked the public reads: Q25 trimming with fastp, MiXCR clone assembly, productive beta chains retained. Rows with a matching CDR3 protein are joined into one entry that keeps the most common DNA and genes. TCRdb, not the authors, supplied the V and J calls. The table for this sample lists hundreds of thousands of distinct CDR3 sequences; around 43% of them were counted only once. Jointly, the top ten make up roughly 18% of the sample.

In this sample, this clonotype turned up a few times. It has no known antigen specificity. No much larger clone exists at a distance of one base, and base qualities are not known. Measured from the cysteine to the phenylalanine, the CDR3 is 19 residues long. Only the CDR3 part of the read is kept: 57 bases, read in frame from the first base. The approximately 40 donors, aged about 6 to 95 years, were systemically healthy Caucasian individuals from Russia. Each donor gave 8 to 10 milliliters of peripheral blood, collected into EDTA-treated Vacutainer tubes. Ficoll-Paque density-gradient centrifugation was used to isolate PBMCs, with at least 7 million obtained per sample. Trizol reagent was used to extract total RNA from PBMCs, with at least 5 micrograms per sample. For every donor, flow cytometry on a PBMC aliquot measured the percentage of naive CD45RAhigh/CD27high T cells.

This chain is built from TRBV21-1 and TRBJ2-1; the D call in the table, TRBD2, was not verified against the DNA. TRBV21-1 is marked as a pseudogene. This sequence was found in a man between 60 and 75 years old in good health. The sample taken for sequencing was blood. The DNA reads as follows: TGTGCCAGCAGCAAAGGTTGTGTAGGCACTAGCGGGGGGAGGGATGAGCAGTTCTTC. Its coded protein is CASSKGCVGTSGGRDEQFF.